This T cell receptor (beta chain) comes out of a study of control samples from healthy donors and cancer patients. Germline V gene sequence: CDR1 LNHDA, CDR2 SQIVND (reference sequence). The CDR3 consists of 13 residues. V was clipped by 8 bases and J by 0 bases, with 8 bases between them. The table came from immunoSEQ multiplex PCR; TCRdb's copy has only in-frame clones and leaves some out. This table has roughly 130,000 clones, 85% to 95% appearing once. This clonotype was obtained from a man younger than 30 in good health. The chain uses TRBV19 and TRBJ2-1; D is unclear. The sample was blood. The CDR3 spells CASGHISYNEQFF. The DNA of the CDR3 is TGTGCCAGTGGGCACATCTCCTACAATGAGCAGTTCTTC.